This TCR beta chain was documented in a study of neurological immune-mediated disorders. This clonotype was detected many times. TCRdb re-derived calls from the 5' RACE reads in MiXCR, one entry per CDR3 protein. The data hold around 30,000 distinct CDR3 sequences, with approximately 4.5% observed a single time. J gave up 3 bases and V 4 bases, and 9 bases lay outside the gene matches. Germline lookup yields CDR1 SGHDN and CDR2 FVKESK. This CDR3 contains 16 residues. Sequencing was performed on PBMCs. The sequence derives from a man aged 18 to 35 in good health. The gene calls are TRBV14 and TRBJ2-5, with 9 nucleotides matching TRBD2. CDR3 sequence reads: CASSPRRSSGEETQYF. The CDR3 DNA reads as TGTGCCAGCAGCCCTCGGCGGTCTAGCGGGGAAGAGACCCAGTACTTC. The full variable domain, with the rest looked up from reference TRBV14 and TRBJ2-5, is EAGVTQFPSHSVIEKGQTVTLRCDPISGHDNLYWYRRVMGKEIKFLLHFVKESKQDESGMPNNRFLAERTGGTYSTLKVQPAELEDSGVYFCASSPRRSSGEETQYFGPGTRLLVL.